Shown below are 6 T cell receptor beta chains from a single sample sequenced in a study of T-cell memory formation after mild COVID-19. Via MiXCR, TCRdb re-called the 5' RACE reads, giving one row per CDR3 protein. The sample records about 540,000 distinct CDR3 sequences, about 20% being singletons. Sample: PBMCs or a T cell subset sorted from them (not recorded which). The origin of the receptors is an adult woman who had mild COVID-19 (a few samples of this study predate the infection). Cell type and time point are not known.

V is TRBV12-3 or TRBV12-4 and J is TRBJ1-1; D unresolved. CDR3 length: 13 residues. V was cut by 3 bases and J by 10 bases, with 15 bases left in between. The CDR3 DNA reads as TGTGCCAGCAGTTTTAGTCAGAGAGGCTCAGCTTTCTTT. Its protein is CASSFSQRGSAFF.

J is TRBJ2-7 and V is TRBV2, with D possibly TRBD2 on 6 matching bases. CDR1 and CDR2 from the germline V gene are SNHLY and FYNNEI. The V end was cut by 6 bases, the J end by 3 bases, with 15 bases between. This CDR3 has 14 residues. In DNA form, the CDR3 reads TGTGCCAGCAGCCGAGGACTAACGAGCTACGAGCAGTACTTC. Residues: CASSRGLTSYEQYF.

In its sample, this clonotype was seen a few times. The rearrangement links TRBV5-5 to TRBJ2-1; TRBD1 matches 7 bases. CDR1 SGHKS and CDR2 YYEKEE come from the germline V gene (reference sequence). Unmatched junction bases numbered 7, after V lost 4 bases and J lost 6 bases. This CDR3 contains 14 residues. CDR3: CASSPTGSSNEQFF. The CDR3 nucleotides are TGTGCCAGCAGCCCGACAGGGTCAAGCAATGAGCAGTTCTTC.

The chain uses TRBV7-8 and TRBJ2-5, with D possibly TRBD1 on 6 matching bases. The V gene lost 10 bases and the J gene lost 5 bases, with 17 bases spanning the gap. Germline CDR1 is SGHVS and CDR2 is FQNEAQ. The CDR3 has 13 residues. CDR3 amino acids: CATARDNRETQYF. In nucleotides, the CDR3 is TGTGCCACCGCCCGGGACAACAGGGAGACCCAGTACTTC.

In its sample, this clonotype was seen many times. In DNA form, the CDR3 reads TGCAGTGCTAGAGTTGGGGGTATTGACAATCAGCCCCAGCATTTT. Encoded protein: CSARVGGIDNQPQHF. V gene TRBV20-1 combines with J gene TRBJ1-5, with a weak D call TRBD1 (5 bases). The CDR3 runs to 15 residues. The germline gives CDR1 DFQATT, CDR2 SNEGSKA (reference sequence). The V gene lost 1 base and the J gene lost 3 bases, with 13 bases spanning the gap.

The V call is TRBV7-9, the J call TRBJ2-7, with 10 nucleotides matching TRBD1. The CDR3 is 14 residues long. Germline V gene lookup returns CDR1 SEHNR and CDR2 FQNEAQ (reference sequence). V lost 6 bases and J lost 9; bases outside the gene matches: 11. CDR3 coding DNA: TGTGCCAGCAGTTTACCGGGACAGGGGTTAAGGCAGTACTTC. Its protein product is CASSLPGQGLRQYF.